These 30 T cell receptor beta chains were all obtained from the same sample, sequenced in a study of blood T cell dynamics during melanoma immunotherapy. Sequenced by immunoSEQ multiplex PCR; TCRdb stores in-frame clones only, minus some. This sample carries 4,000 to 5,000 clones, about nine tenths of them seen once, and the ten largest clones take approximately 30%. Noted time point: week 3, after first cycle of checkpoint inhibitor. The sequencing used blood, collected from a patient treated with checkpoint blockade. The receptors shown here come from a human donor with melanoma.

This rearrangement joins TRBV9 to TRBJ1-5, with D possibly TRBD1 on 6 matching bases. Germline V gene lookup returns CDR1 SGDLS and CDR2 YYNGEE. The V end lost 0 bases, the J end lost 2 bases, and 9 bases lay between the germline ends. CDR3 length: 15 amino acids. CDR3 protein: CASSVAGDRNQPQHF. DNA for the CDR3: TGTGCCAGCAGCGTAGCAGGGGACCGCAATCAGCCCCAGCATTTT.

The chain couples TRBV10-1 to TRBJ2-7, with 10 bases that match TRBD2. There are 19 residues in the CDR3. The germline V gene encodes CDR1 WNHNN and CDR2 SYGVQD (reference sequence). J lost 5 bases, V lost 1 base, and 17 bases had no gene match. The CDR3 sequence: CASSEFRETRSSGSHEQYF. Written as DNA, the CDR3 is TGCGCCAGCAGTGAGTTCAGGGAGACTAGGTCTAGCGGGAGTCACGAGCAGTACTTC.

CDR3 nucleotide sequence: TGTGCCAGTAGTATTGTGGCAGGGGCCACCTACGAGCAGTACTTC. It specifies CASSIVAGATYEQYF. V and J are TRBV19 and TRBJ2-7, with D perhaps TRBD1 (6 bases). The germline V gene encodes CDR1 LNHDA and CDR2 SQIVND (reference sequence). Trimming took 3 bases from V and 2 from J, leaving 14 bases between them. The CDR3 length is 15 residues.

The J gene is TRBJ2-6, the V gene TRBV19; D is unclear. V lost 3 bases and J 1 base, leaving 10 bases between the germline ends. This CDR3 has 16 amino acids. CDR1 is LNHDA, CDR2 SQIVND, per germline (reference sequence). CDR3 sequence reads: CASSMGGVSGANVLTF. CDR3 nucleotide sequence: TGTGCCAGTAGTATGGGTGGAGTGTCTGGGGCCAACGTCCTGACTTTC.

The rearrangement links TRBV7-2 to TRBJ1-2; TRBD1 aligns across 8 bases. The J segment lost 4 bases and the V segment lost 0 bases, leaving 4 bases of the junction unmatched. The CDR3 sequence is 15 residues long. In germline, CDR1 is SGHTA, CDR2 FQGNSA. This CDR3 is CASSLAGTGLYGYTF. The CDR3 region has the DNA TGTGCCAGCAGCTTAGCGGGGACAGGCCTCTATGGCTACACCTTC.

In DNA form, the CDR3 reads TGTGCCAGCAGCTTAGAGGGGGGAGGGCCCCACGAGCAGTACTTC. It codes for CASSLEGGGPHEQYF. The chain has TRBV7-1 and TRBJ2-7, with a weak D call TRBD2 (7 bases). TRBV7-1 counts as an open reading frame of uncertain function. The CDR3 is 15 amino acids. Trimming cost V 4 bases and J 5 bases, with 18 bases left between them.

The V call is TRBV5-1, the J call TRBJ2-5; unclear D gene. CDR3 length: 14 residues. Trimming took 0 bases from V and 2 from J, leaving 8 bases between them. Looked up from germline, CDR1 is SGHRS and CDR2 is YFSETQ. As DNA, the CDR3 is TGCGCCAGCAGCTTGGATTCATTACAAGAGACCCAGTACTTC. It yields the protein CASSLDSLQETQYF.

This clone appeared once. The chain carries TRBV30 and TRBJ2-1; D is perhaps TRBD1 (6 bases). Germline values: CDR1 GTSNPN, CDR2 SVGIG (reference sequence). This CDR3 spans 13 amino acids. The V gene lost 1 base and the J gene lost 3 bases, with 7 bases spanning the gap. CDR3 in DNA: TGTGCCTGGAGTGGGGGACACTACAATGAGCAGTTCTTC. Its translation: CAWSGGHYNEQFF.

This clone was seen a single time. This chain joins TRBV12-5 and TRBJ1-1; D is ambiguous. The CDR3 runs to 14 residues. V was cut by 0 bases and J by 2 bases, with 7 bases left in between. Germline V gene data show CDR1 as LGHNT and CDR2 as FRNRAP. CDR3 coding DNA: TGTGCTAGTGGTTTGGTAGCAGTCAACACTGAAGCTTTCTTT. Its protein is CASGLVAVNTEAFF.

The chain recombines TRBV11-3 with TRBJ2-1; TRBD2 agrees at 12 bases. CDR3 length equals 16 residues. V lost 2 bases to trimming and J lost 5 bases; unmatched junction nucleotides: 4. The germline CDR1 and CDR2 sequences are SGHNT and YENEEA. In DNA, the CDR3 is TGTGCCAGCAGCTTACTAGCGGGAGGGGTGGACAATGAGCAGTTCTTC. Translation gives CASSLLAGGVDNEQFF. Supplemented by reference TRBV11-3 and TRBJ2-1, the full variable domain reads EAGVVQSPRYKIIEKKQPVAFWCNPISGHNTLYWYLQNLGQGPELLIRYENEEAVDDSQLPKDRFSAERLKGVDSTLKIQPAELGDSAVYLCASSLLAGGVDNEQFFGPGTRLTVL.

In DNA, the CDR3 is TGTGCCAGCTCACCACCACGGGTCCTAGGAACAAGAGGAGAGACCCAGTACTTC. It is translated as CASSPPRVLGTRGETQYF. This chain connects TRBV18 to TRBJ2-5, with D unclear. This CDR3 comprises 18 residues. Germline loops: CDR1 KGHSH, CDR2 LQKENI. V lost 0 bases and J 4 bases, leaving 21 bases between the germline ends. Variable domain in full (rest from reference TRBV18 and TRBJ2-5): NAGVMQNPRHLVRRRGQEARLRCSPMKGHSHVYWYRQLPEEGLKFMVYLQKENIIDESGMPKERFSAEFPKEGPSILRIQQVVRGDSAAYFCASSPPRVLGTRGETQYFGPGTRLLVL.

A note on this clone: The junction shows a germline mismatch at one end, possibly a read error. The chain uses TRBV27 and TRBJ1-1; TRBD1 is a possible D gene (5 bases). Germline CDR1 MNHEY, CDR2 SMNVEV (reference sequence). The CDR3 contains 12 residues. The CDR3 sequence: CASSSPRQSLLF. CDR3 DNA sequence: TGTGCCAGCAGTTCCCCACGACAGTCTCTTCTCTTT.

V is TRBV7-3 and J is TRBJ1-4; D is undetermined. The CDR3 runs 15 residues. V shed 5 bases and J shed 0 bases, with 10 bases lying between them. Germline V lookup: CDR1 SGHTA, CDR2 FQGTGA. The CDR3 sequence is CASSPEVATNEKLFF. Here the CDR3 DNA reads TGTGCCAGCAGCCCAGAGGTGGCAACTAATGAAAAACTGTTTTTT. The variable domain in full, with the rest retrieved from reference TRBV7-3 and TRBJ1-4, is GAGVSQTPSNKVTEKGKYVELRCDPISGHTALYWYRQSLGQGPEFLIYFQGTGAADDSGLPNDRFFAVRPEGSVSTLKIQRTERGDSAVYLCASSPEVATNEKLFFGSGTQLSVL.

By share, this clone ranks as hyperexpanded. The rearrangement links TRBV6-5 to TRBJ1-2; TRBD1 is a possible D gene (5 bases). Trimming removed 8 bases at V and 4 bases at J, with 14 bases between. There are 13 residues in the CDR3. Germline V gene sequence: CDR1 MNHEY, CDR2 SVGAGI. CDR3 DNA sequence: TGTGCCAGCGGAATCCAAGGGGTCTATGGCTACACCTTC. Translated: CASGIQGVYGYTF.

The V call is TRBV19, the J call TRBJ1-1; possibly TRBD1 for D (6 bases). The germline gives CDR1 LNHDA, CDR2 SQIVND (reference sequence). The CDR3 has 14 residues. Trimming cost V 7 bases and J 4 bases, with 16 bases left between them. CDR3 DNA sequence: TGTGCCAGTATCAAGGGGGGAAGATTCACTGAAGCTTTCTTT. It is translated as CASIKGGRFTEAFF.

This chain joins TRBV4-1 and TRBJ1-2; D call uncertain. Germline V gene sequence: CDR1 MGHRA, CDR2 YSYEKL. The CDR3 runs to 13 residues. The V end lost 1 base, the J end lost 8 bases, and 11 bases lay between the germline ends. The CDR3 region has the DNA TGCGCCAGCAGCCAAGTGTCGGCAGGAGGCTACACCTTC. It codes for CASSQVSAGGYTF.

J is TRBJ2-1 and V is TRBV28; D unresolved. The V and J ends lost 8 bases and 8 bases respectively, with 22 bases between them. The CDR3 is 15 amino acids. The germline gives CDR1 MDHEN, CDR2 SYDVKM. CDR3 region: CASRTWAESKHEQFF. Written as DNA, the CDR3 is TGTGCCAGCCGAACGTGGGCGGAATCCAAGCATGAGCAGTTCTTC.

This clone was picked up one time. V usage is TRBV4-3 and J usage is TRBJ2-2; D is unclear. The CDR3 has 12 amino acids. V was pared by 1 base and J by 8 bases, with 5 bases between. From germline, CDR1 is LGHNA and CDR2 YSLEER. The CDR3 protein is CASSQGLGELFF. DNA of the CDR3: TGCGCCAGCAGCCAAGGTTTAGGGGAGCTGTTTTTT.

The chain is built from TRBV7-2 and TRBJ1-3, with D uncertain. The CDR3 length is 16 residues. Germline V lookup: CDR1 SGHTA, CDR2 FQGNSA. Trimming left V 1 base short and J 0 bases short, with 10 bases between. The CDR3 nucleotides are TGTGCCAGCAGCTTAGGTACCCAGAGCTCTGGAAACACCATATATTTT. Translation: CASSLGTQSSGNTIYF.

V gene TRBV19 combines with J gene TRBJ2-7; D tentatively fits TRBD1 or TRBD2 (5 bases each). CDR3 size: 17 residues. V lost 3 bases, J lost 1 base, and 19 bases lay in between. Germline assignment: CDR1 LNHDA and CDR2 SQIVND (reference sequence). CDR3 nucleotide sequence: TGTGCCAGTAGTATTGGGGGATCGGGTAGAGGATCCTACGAGCAGTACTTC. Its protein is CASSIGGSGRGSYEQYF. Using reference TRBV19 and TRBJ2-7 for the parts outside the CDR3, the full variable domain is DGGITQSPKYLFRKEGQNVTLSCEQNLNHDAMYWYRQDPGQGLRLIYYSQIVNDFQKGDIAEGYSVSREKKESFPLTVTSAQKNPTAFYLCASSIGGSGRGSYEQYFGPGTRLTVT.

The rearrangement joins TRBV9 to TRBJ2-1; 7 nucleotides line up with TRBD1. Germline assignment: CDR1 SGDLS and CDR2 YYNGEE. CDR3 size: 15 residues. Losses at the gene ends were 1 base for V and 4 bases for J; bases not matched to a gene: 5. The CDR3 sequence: CASSVSRGLYNEQFF. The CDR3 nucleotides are TGTGCCAGCAGCGTAAGCAGGGGGTTATACAATGAGCAGTTCTTC. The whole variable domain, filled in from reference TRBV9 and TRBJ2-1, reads DSGVTQTPKHLITATGQRVTLRCSPRSGDLSVYWYQQSLDQGLQFLIQYYNGEERAKGNILERFSAQQFPDLHSELNLSSLELGDSALYFCASSVSRGLYNEQFFGPGTRLTVL.

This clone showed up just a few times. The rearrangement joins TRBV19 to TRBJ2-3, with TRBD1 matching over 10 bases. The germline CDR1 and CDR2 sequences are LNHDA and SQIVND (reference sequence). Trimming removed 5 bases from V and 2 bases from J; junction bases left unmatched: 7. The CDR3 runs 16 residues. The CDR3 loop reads CASSARTGGTTDTQYF. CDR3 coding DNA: TGTGCCAGTAGTGCGAGGACAGGGGGGACCACAGATACGCAGTATTTT.

The CDR3 region has the DNA TGCGCCAGCAGCGGCAGGGGCGGGAGCTTTGGGAATGAGCAGTTCTTC. It yields the protein CASSGRGGSFGNEQFF. The chain joins TRBV4-1 to TRBJ2-1, with D perhaps TRBD2 (7 bases). V was trimmed by 5 bases and J by 7 bases, leaving 21 bases between them. The germline gives CDR1 MGHRA, CDR2 YSYEKL. This CDR3 contains 16 residues.

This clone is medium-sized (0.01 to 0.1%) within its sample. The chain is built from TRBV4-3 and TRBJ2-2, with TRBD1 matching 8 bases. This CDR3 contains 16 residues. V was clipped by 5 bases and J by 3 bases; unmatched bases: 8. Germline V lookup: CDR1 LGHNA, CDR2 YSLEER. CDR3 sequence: CASSRGRGQDTGELFF. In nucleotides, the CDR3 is TGCGCCAGCAGCAGGGGCAGGGGGCAAGACACCGGGGAGCTGTTTTTT.

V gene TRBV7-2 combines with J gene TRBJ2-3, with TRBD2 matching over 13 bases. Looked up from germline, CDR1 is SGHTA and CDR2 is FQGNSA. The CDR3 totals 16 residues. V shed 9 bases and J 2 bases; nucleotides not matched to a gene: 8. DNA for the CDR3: TGTGCCAGTCGCTCCGGGACTAGCGGGATCACAGATACGCAGTATTTT. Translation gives CASRSGTSGITDTQYF.

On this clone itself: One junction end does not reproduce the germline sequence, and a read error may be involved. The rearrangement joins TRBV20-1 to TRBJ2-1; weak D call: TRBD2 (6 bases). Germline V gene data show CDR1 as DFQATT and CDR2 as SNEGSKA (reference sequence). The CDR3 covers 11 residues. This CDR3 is CSAESTSLRVF. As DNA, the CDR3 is TGCAGTGCCGAGAGCACTAGCCTTCGAGTCTTC.

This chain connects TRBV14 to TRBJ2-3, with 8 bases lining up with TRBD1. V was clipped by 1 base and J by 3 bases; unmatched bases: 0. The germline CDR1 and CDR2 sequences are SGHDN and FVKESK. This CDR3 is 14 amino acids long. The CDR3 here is CASSQGDRTDTQYF. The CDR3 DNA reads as TGTGCCAGCAGCCAAGGGGACAGGACAGATACGCAGTATTTT.

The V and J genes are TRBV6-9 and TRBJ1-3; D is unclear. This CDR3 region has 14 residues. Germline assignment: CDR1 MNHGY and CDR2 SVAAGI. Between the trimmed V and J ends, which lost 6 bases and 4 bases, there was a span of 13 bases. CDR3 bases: TGTGCCAGCAGGCAGGTCTCTGTAGGAAACACCATATATTTT. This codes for CASRQVSVGNTIYF.

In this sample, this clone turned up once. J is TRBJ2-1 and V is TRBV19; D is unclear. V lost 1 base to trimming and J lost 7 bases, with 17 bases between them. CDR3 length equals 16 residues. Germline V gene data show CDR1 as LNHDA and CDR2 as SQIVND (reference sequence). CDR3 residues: CASSIGLPSFGNEQFF. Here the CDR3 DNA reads TGTGCCAGTAGTATAGGGCTACCCTCCTTCGGAAATGAGCAGTTCTTC. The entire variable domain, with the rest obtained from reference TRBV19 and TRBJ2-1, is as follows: DGGITQSPKYLFRKEGQNVTLSCEQNLNHDAMYWYRQDPGQGLRLIYYSQIVNDFQKGDIAEGYSVSREKKESFPLTVTSAQKNPTAFYLCASSIGLPSFGNEQFFGPGTRLTVL.

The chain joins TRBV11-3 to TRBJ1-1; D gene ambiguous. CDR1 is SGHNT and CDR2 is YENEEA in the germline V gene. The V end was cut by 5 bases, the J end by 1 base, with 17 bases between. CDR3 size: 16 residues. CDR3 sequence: CASSPIGRGTNTEAFF. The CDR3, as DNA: TGTGCCAGCAGCCCCATAGGCAGAGGAACGAACACTGAAGCTTTCTTT. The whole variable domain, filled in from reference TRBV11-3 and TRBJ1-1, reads EAGVVQSPRYKIIEKKQPVAFWCNPISGHNTLYWYLQNLGQGPELLIRYENEEAVDDSQLPKDRFSAERLKGVDSTLKIQPAELGDSAVYLCASSPIGRGTNTEAFFGQGTRLTVV.